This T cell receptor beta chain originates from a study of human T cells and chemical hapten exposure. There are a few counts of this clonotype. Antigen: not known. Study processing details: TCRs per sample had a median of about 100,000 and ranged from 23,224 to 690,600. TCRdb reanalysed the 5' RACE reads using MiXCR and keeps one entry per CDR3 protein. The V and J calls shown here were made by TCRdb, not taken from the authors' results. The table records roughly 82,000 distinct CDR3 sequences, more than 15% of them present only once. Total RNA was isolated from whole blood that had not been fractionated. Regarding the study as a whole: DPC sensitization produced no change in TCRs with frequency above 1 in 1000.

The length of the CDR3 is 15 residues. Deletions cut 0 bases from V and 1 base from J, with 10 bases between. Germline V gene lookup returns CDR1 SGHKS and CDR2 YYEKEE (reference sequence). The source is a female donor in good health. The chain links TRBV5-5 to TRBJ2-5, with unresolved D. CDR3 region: CASSLALGFQETQYF. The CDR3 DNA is TGTGCCAGCAGCTTGGCCCTGGGATTCCAAGAGACCCAGTACTTC.